This TCR beta chain was sequenced for a study of blood T cells in healthy people across ages. The use of a sample-barcoded 5' primer and a J-beta primer mix characterized a second PCR of 7 to 11 cycles. TCRdb used MiXCR to reprocess the 5' RACE reads, holding one entry per CDR3 protein. The data hold roughly 700,000 distinct CDR3 sequences, with roughly 25% observed a single time. Each donor was a healthy Caucasian individual from Russia, aged 6 to 90. Looked up from germline, CDR1 is SEHNR and CDR2 is FQNEAQ (reference sequence). V was clipped by 7 bases and J by 4 bases; unmatched bases: 5. The CDR3 is 15 residues long. The same specimen was also included in a second study, on T cells of mothers and their children.

The sample comprised blood. V gene TRBV7-9 combines with J gene TRBJ2-1, with 12 bases identical to TRBD2. The origin of this receptor is a boy aged 5-17 years in good health. The DNA of the CDR3 is TGTGCCAGCACTCCCGGACTAGCGGGATACAATGAGCAGTTCTTC. Residues: CASTPGLAGYNEQFF.